This paragraph reports one T cell receptor beta chain. This record belongs to a study of T cell responses to AZD1222 COVID-19 vaccine. With V trimmed by 7 bases and J by 10 bases, 6 bases remained unmatched. The V gene's germline CDR1 is SGHTA and CDR2 FQGTGA. This CDR3 contains 13 residues. Profiled with immunoSEQ multiplex PCR; TCRdb holds only in-frame clones, not every one. The sample includes 90,000 to 110,000 clones, around nine tenths seen only once; the top ten take approximately 15%. This receptor was taken from an adult in good health. V usage is TRBV7-3 and J usage is TRBJ2-1, with TRBD2 matching 11 bases. The specimen was peripheral blood, collected on day 0 of AZD1222 vaccination. The CDR3 is CASTPLAGGEQFF. Written as DNA, the CDR3 is TGTGCCAGCACCCCGCTAGCGGGGGGAGAGCAGTTCTTC.